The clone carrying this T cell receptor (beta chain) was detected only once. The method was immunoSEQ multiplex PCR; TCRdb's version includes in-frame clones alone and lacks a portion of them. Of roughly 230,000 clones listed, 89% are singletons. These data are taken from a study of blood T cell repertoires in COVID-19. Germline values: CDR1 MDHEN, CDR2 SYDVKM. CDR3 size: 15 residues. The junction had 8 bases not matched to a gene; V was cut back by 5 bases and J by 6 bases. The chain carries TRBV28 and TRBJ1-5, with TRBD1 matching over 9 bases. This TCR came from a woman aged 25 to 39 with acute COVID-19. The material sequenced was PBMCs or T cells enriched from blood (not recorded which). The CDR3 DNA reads TGTGCCAGCAGTGCAACAGGGGGCTGGAGTCAGCCCCAGCATTTT. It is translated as CASSATGGWSQPQHF.